These 23 T cell receptor beta chains share one sample of origin, sequenced in a study of cytomegalovirus exposure and HLA in healthy donors. PCR primers comprised 60 Vbeta and 13 Jbeta primers. Some clones are missing from TCRdb's copy, which holds only in-frame ones; the method was immunoSEQ multiplex PCR. The sample carries some 150,000 clones, approximately 80% recorded once. The source material was PBMCs. These receptor sequences come from a female donor in good health and CMV-seronegative.

V is TRBV9 and J is TRBJ2-1; the D gene is possibly TRBD2 (5 bases). Trimming took off 5 bases at V and 4 bases at J, with 19 bases between the two ends. CDR3 length equals 16 residues. Germline CDR1 reads SGDLS; CDR2 reads YYNGEE. CDR3: CASRALGAEEYNEQFF. The CDR3 nucleotides are TGTGCCAGCAGGGCCTTAGGAGCGGAGGAATACAATGAGCAGTTCTTC.

This clone appeared a single time. The chain joins TRBV11-2 to TRBJ1-1; D is ambiguous. Germline CDR1 and CDR2: SGHAT and FQNNGV. This CDR3 has 13 residues. V lost 4 bases to trimming and J lost 7 bases, with 13 bases between them. CDR3 in DNA: TGTGCCAGCAGCTCCAACTTGGGCCATGAAGCTTTCTTT. It translates to CASSSNLGHEAFF.

The chain recombines TRBV30 with TRBJ1-5; D gene uncertain. Trimming pared 3 bases from V and 6 bases from J, leaving 12 bases between. The CDR3 consists of 13 residues. Germline V gene data show CDR1 as GTSNPN and CDR2 as SVGIG (reference sequence). CDR3 in DNA: TGTGCCTGGAGGACTCAAAGTGGTCAGCCCCAGCATTTT. Amino acid sequence: CAWRTQSGQPQHF.

This sequence joins TRBV15 and TRBJ2-1; possibly TRBD1 for D (6 bases). Between the trimmed V and J ends, which lost 0 bases and 0 bases, there was a span of 9 bases. CDR3 size: 16 residues. The germline V gene has CDR1 LNHNV and CDR2 YYDKDF (reference sequence). CDR3 nucleotides: TGTGCCACCAGCAGAGAGGGCAGGGGCTCCTACAATGAGCAGTTCTTC. Protein: CATSREGRGSYNEQFF.

This chain links TRBV18 with TRBJ2-1; 8 bases map to TRBD2. V lost 5 bases, J lost 1 base, and 4 bases stayed unmatched. Germline V gives CDR1 KGHSH, CDR2 LQKENI. The CDR3 runs 15 residues. Here the CDR3 reads CASSKGLESYNEQFF. CDR3 in DNA: TGTGCCAGCTCAAAGGGACTAGAGTCCTACAATGAGCAGTTCTTC.

The chain links TRBV19 to TRBJ2-1, with D possibly being TRBD2 (5 bases). Per germline, CDR1 LNHDA and CDR2 SQIVND (reference sequence). Trimming took 8 bases from V and 3 from J, leaving 17 bases between them. The CDR3 length is 15 residues. CDR3 region: CASAGWADYYNEQFF. The CDR3 DNA is TGTGCCAGTGCAGGTTGGGCAGACTACTACAATGAGCAGTTCTTC.

This chain links TRBV4-3 with TRBJ2-7; D gene uncertain. This CDR3 comprises 14 residues. Trimming removed 0 bases at V and 4 bases at J, with 10 bases between. Per the germline V gene, CDR1 is LGHNA and CDR2 is YSLEER. The CDR3 region is CASSQDSRWYEQYF. Written as DNA, the CDR3 is TGCGCCAGCAGCCAAGATAGTCGGTGGTACGAGCAGTACTTC.

The chain joins TRBV6-5 to TRBJ1-3; TRBD1 might be the D (6 bases). Trimming removed 6 bases from V and 4 bases from J, with 10 bases in between. CDR3 length: 13 amino acids. Germline V gene data show CDR1 as MNHEY and CDR2 as SVGAGI. This CDR3 reads CASRRGQGNTIYF. The CDR3 nucleotides are TGTGCCAGCAGGCGGGGGCAGGGAAACACCATATATTTT.

This clone was picked up a small number of times. The chain combines TRBV5-1 with TRBJ2-2; D is ambiguous. V was cut by 7 bases and J by 6 bases, with 10 bases left in between. The CDR3 has 12 amino acids. Per the germline V gene, CDR1 is SGHRS and CDR2 is YFSETQ. The CDR3 DNA sequence: TGCGCCAGCCGTATCTACCCCGGGGAGCTGTTTTTT. Its translation: CASRIYPGELFF.

V usage is TRBV11-1 and J usage is TRBJ2-7; 7 nucleotides agree with TRBD2. Trimming cost V 6 bases and J 3 bases; bases outside gene matches: 5. The length of the CDR3 is 13 residues. The germline V gene encodes CDR1 SGHAT and CDR2 FQDESV (reference sequence). CDR3 in DNA: TGTGCCAGCAGTTGGGAGGGCAGCTACGAGCAGTACTTC. It translates to CASSWEGSYEQYF.

This clone was seen only once. V usage is TRBV7-3 and J usage is TRBJ2-5; tentatively, D is TRBD2 (5 bases). The length of the CDR3 is 14 residues. Germline CDR1 is SGHTA and CDR2 is FQGTGA. Trimming pared 6 bases from V and 1 base from J, leaving 12 bases between. The DNA of the CDR3 is TGTGCCAGCAGGCCACCGGGATCCCAAGAGACCCAGTACTTC. Amino acid sequence: CASRPPGSQETQYF.

This chain links TRBV28 with TRBJ2-5, with D unclear. The CDR3 loop spans 17 amino acids. V lost 2 bases to trimming and J lost 4 bases, with 20 bases between them. CDR1 is MDHEN, CDR2 SYDVKM, per germline. The CDR3 sequence is CASSLPFGRRGGETQYF. DNA for the CDR3: TGTGCCAGCAGTTTACCCTTCGGCCGGAGAGGCGGAGAGACCCAGTACTTC.

The V gene is TRBV5-6, the J gene TRBJ1-4; no clear D gene. Trimming stripped 0 bases from V and 4 bases from J, with 13 bases between. Germline V lookup: CDR1 SGHDT, CDR2 YYEEEE. The CDR3 is 16 residues long. The CDR3 DNA sequence: TGTGCCAGCAGCTTGGGGCCGGGGATCGATAATGAAAAACTGTTTTTT. It specifies CASSLGPGIDNEKLFF.

J is TRBJ1-1 and V is TRBV29-1; tentatively, D is TRBD1 (5 bases). This CDR3 region has 13 residues. Germline V gene sequence: CDR1 SQVTM, CDR2 ANQGSEA. Deletions cut 3 bases from V and 4 bases from J, with 12 bases between. The CDR3 spells CSVDQGSGTEAFF. CDR3 nucleotides: TGCAGCGTTGATCAGGGTTCGGGCACTGAAGCTTTCTTT. Looking up the rest from reference TRBV29-1 and TRBJ1-1 gives the full variable domain: SAVISQKPSRDICQRGTSLTIQCQVDSQVTMMFWYRQQPGQSLTLIATANQGSEATYESGFVIDKFPISRPNLTFSTLTVSNMSPEDSSIYLCSVDQGSGTEAFFGQGTRLTVV.

The chain couples TRBV10-3 to TRBJ1-2; 9 bases match TRBD1. V lost 5 bases and J lost 4; bases outside the gene matches: 8. The length of the CDR3 is 15 residues. From germline, CDR1 is ENHRY and CDR2 SYGVKD. CDR3 sequence (DNA): TGTGCCATCAGTAGGACAGGGGAATACACCTATGGCTACACCTTC. It is translated as CAISRTGEYTYGYTF.

The chain couples TRBV19 to TRBJ2-1; weak D call: TRBD2 (6 bases). The V gene's germline CDR1 is LNHDA and CDR2 SQIVND (reference sequence). Deletions cut 4 bases from V and 9 bases from J, with 16 bases between. The CDR3 covers 14 residues. The CDR3: CASSRGRLVIEQFF. The CDR3, as DNA: TGTGCCAGTAGTAGGGGCCGACTAGTGATTGAGCAGTTCTTC.

V usage is TRBV19 and J usage is TRBJ2-3, with D perhaps matching TRBD2 (5 bases). Germline CDR1 LNHDA, CDR2 SQIVND (reference sequence). With 0 bases removed from V and 6 bases from J, the gap between germline ends came to 22 bases. The CDR3 spans 18 residues. The CDR3 DNA is TGTGCCAGTAGTATAGACCCTTCGGGAAGCGGCGCACTGGATACGCAGTATTTT. Encoded protein: CASSIDPSGSGALDTQYF.

The chain combines TRBV2 with TRBJ2-5; 8 nucleotides agree with TRBD1. The CDR3 contains 14 residues. The trim removed 6 bases at V and 2 bases at J, leaving 5 bases unmatched. Germline V gene lookup returns CDR1 SNHLY and CDR2 FYNNEI. The CDR3 DNA reads as TGTGCCAGCAGCCGACAGGGGAGACAAGAGACCCAGTACTTC. Translating it yields CASSRQGRQETQYF. The complete variable domain, with remaining parts taken from reference TRBV2 and TRBJ2-5, reads EPEVTQTPSHQVTQMGQEVILRCVPISNHLYFYWYRQILGQKVEFLVSFYNNEISEKSEIFDDQFSVERPDGSNFTLKIRSTKLEDSAMYFCASSRQGRQETQYFGPGTRLLVL.

The chain couples TRBV14 to TRBJ1-2; 8 positions match TRBD1. Germline CDR1 SGHDN, CDR2 FVKESK. The CDR3 is 14 amino acids. Trimming removed 1 base from V and 8 bases from J; junction bases left unmatched: 6. The CDR3 loop is CASSQAGGAKGYTF. The CDR3, as DNA: TGTGCCAGCAGCCAAGCAGGGGGCGCGAAAGGCTACACCTTC.

This chain connects TRBV29-1 to TRBJ2-1, with TRBD1 identical over 9 bases. Germline V gene sequence: CDR1 SQVTM, CDR2 ANQGSEA. The CDR3 has 12 residues. V lost 8 bases, J lost 4 bases, and 3 bases stayed unmatched. CDR3 DNA sequence: TGCAGCCGTGGGACAGGGTACAATGAGCAGTTCTTC. Its protein product is CSRGTGYNEQFF.

This clone was counted between two and nine times. CDR3 nucleotide sequence: TGTGCCAGCAGTTACAGCCGTAGCTCCTACAATGAGCAGTTCTTC. It encodes CASSYSRSSYNEQFF. The rearrangement joins TRBV6-5 to TRBJ2-1; D is unclear. The germline V gene has CDR1 MNHEY and CDR2 SVGAGI. The CDR3 has 15 residues. V was shortened by 2 bases and J by 0 bases, with 8 bases between the two germline ends.

This clone was counted only a few times. One end of the junction does not line up with germline, which may come from a read error. The V and J genes are TRBV4-3 and TRBJ2-6; 7 nucleotides align to TRBD1. CDR3 length: 17 amino acids. Looked up from germline, CDR1 is LGHNA and CDR2 is YSLEER. CDR3 in amino acids: CASSPKGDSSGANGLTF. Written as DNA, the CDR3 is TGCGCCAGCAGCCCTAAAGGGGACAGCTCTGGGGCCAACGGCCTGACTTTC.

The genes are TRBV27 and TRBJ2-3; 11 nucleotides match TRBD2. Trimming removed 3 bases from V and 1 base from J; junction bases left unmatched: 3. This CDR3 has 16 residues. The germline CDR1 and CDR2 sequences are MNHEY and SMNVEV (reference sequence). CDR3 sequence: CASSFWTSGRTDTQYF. The CDR3 DNA is TGTGCCAGCAGTTTCTGGACTAGCGGGCGCACAGATACGCAGTATTTT.